The source of this T cell receptor (beta chain) is a study of cytomegalovirus exposure and HLA in healthy donors. As for the study in general: An early release of data contained approximately 80 million unique TCRs, which came from HLA-typed donors. Notes on the study in general: In vitro experiments confirmed that a few CMV-associated chains were specific for CMV antigens.

This PCR relied on a set of 60 Vbeta primers and 13 Jbeta primers. The repertoire was sequenced with immunoSEQ multiplex PCR; TCRdb's copy has only in-frame clones and lacks some. The data show hundreds of thousands of clones, 70% to 85% seen once. To note about this clone: The antigen is not known.

Trimming took 6 bases from V and 8 from J; bases not matched to a gene: 7. This CDR3 is 14 amino acids long. Germline V CDR1 and CDR2: KGHSH, LQKENI. The chain uses TRBV18 and TRBJ2-4; TRBD1 aligns across 10 bases. Sample: PBMCs. This TCR derives from a girl aged 2 to 9 in good health and CMV-seronegative. In DNA form, the CDR3 reads TGTGCCAGCTCCGGACAGGGGGGGGTCGACATTCAGTACTTC. This codes for CASSGQGGVDIQYF.